A single T cell receptor (beta chain) is shown here with its context. Its antigen remains unidentified. In germline, CDR1 is SGHAT, CDR2 FQNNGV. The length of the CDR3 is 18 residues. Trimming cost V 6 bases and J 4 bases; bases outside gene matches: 8. TCRdb reprocessed the RT-PCR reads via MiXCR and lists one record per CDR3 protein. The table shows about 800,000 distinct CDR3 sequences, with over 20% occurring only once. This sample was taken from a study of response to subunit inactivated influenza vaccine. Whole-study findings and limits: T cells newly recruited by each seasonal influenza vaccination are few, the authors suggested.

This TCR was sampled from a man aged 45-60 years who received an inactivated influenza vaccine. Here the sequenced sample was PBMCs from blood, taken around 5 days after vaccination. The rearrangement joins TRBV11-2 to TRBJ2-2; 16 bases match TRBD2. CDR3 loop: CASRRGLAGGLSTGELFF. The CDR3 nucleotides read TGTGCCAGCAGACGGGGACTAGCGGGAGGGTTGAGCACCGGGGAGCTGTTTTTT.